This T cell receptor (beta chain) was found in a study of beta chain features in type 1 diabetes. V was cut by 3 bases and J by 5 bases, with 7 bases left in between. This CDR3 spans 11 amino acids. CDR1 is DFQATT, CDR2 SNEGSKA, per germline (reference sequence). Concerning this clone: The target antigen is unknown.

Overall study findings and caveats: Shorter TCRB CDR3s, moderately but significantly so, marked every one of the four CD4+ subsets in Type 1 diabetes patients.

The investigators reverse transcribed all of the isolated RNA, so they sequenced expressed TCRB transcripts. The study sequenced naive, central memory and regulatory T cell samples to an average of about 3.8 million reads. The data were produced by immunoSEQ multiplex PCR, yet TCRdb's version contains in-frame clones alone and is incomplete. The data show almost 350,000 clones, roughly 21% seen once. Material for sequencing was naive CD4+ T cells from blood. V is TRBV20-1 and J is TRBJ1-1; D is ambiguous. The clonotype comes from a woman between 18 and 30 years old in good health. CDR3 in amino acids: CSASTETEAFF. Here the CDR3 DNA reads TGCAGTGCTAGCACAGAGACTGAAGCTTTCTTT.